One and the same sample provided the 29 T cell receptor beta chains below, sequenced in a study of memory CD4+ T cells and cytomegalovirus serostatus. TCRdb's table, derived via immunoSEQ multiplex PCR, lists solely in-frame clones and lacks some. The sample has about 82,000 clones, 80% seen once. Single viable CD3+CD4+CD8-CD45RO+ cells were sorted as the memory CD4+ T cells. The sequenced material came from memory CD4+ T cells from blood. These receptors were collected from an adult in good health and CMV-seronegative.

CDR3 DNA: TGTGCCAGCAGACGGGACAGAAACTATGGCTACACCTTC. Encoded protein: CASRRDRNYGYTF. The chain links TRBV6-5 to TRBJ1-2; the match to TRBD1 covers 7 bases. Germline loops: CDR1 MNHEY, CDR2 SVGAGI. This CDR3 comprises 13 residues. The V and J ends lost 6 bases and 2 bases, in that order; junction bases with no gene match: 3.

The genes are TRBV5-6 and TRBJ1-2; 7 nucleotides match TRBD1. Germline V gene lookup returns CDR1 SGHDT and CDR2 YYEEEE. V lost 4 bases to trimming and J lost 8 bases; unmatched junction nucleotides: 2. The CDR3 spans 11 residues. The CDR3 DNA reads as TGTGCCAGCAGCCGACAGGGAGGCTACACCTTC. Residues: CASSRQGGYTF.

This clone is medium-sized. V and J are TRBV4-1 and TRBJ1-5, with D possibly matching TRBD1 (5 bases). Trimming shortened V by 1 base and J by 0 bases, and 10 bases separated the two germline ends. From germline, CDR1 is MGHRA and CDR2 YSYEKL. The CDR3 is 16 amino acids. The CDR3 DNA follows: TGCGCCAGCAGCCAAGGACAGACTATTAGCAATCAGCCCCAGCATTTT. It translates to CASSQGQTISNQPQHF.

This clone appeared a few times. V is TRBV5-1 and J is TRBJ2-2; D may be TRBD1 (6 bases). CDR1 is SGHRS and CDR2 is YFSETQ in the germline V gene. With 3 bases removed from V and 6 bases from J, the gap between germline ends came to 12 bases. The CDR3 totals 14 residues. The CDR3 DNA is TGCGCCAGCAGCTCCACAGGGTCCCCCGGGGAGCTGTTTTTT. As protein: CASSSTGSPGELFF.

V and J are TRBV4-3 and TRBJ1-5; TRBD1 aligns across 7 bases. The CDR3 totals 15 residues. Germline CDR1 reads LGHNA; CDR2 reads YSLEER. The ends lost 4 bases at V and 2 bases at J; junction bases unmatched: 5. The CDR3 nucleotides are TGCGCCAGCAGCCGCGACAGGGATGGCAATCAGCCCCAGCATTTT. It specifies CASSRDRDGNQPQHF.

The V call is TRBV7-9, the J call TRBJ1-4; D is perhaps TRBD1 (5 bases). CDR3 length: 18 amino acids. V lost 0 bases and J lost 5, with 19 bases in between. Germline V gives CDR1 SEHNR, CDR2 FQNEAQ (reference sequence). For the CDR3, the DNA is TGTGCCAGCAGCTTAGCAGCAGGAGCAGGGCGGATGAATGAAAAACTGTTTTTT. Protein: CASSLAAGAGRMNEKLFF. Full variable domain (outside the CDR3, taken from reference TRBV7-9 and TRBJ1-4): DTGVSQNPRHKITKRGQNVTFRCDPISEHNRLYWYRQTLGQGPEFLTYFQNEAQLEKSRLLSDRFSAERPKGSFSTLEIQRTEQGDSAMYLCASSLAAGAGRMNEKLFFGSGTQLSVL.

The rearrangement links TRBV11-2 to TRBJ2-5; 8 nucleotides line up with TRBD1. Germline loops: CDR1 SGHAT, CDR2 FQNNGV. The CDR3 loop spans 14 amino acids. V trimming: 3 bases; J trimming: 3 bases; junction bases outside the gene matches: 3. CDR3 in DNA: TGTGCCAGCAGCTTCGGACAGGGAAAAGAGACCCAGTACTTC. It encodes CASSFGQGKETQYF. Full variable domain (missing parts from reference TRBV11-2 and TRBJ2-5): EAGVAQSPRYKIIEKRQSVAFWCNPISGHATLYWYQQILGQGPKLLIQFQNNGVVDDSQLPKDRFSAERLKGVDSTLKIQPAKLEDSAVYLCASSFGQGKETQYFGPGTRLLVL.

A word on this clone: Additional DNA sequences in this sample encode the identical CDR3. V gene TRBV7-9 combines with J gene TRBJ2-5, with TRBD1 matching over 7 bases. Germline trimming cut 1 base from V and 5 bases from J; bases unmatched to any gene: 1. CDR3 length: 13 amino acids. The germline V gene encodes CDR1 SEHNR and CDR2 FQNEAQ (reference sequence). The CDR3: CASSLVGGETQYF. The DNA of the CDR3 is TGTGCCAGCAGCTTAGTAGGGGGCGAGACCCAGTACTTC.

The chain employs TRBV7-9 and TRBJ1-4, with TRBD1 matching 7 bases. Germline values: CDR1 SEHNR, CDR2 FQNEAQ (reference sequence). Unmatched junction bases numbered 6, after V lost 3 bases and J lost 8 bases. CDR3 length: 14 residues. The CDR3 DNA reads TGTGCCAGCAGCTTTACGACAGGGCGGGAAAAACTGTTTTTT. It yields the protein CASSFTTGREKLFF.

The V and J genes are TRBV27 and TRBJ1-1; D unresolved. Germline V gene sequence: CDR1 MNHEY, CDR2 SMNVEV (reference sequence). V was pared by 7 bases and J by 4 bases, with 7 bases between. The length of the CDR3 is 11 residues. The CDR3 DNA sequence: TGTGCCAGCATGGGATTCACTGAAGCTTTCTTT. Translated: CASMGFTEAFF.

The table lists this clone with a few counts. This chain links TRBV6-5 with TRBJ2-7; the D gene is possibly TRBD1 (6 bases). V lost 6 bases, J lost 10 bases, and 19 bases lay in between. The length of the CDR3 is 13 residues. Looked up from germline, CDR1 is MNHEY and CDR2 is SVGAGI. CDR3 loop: CASSPRPQGFQYF. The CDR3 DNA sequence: TGTGCCAGCAGCCCGCGCCCGCAGGGGTTCCAGTACTTC.

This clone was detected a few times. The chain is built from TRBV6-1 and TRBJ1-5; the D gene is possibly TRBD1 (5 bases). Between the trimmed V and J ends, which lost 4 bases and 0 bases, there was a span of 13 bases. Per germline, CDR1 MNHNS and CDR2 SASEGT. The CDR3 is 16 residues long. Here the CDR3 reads CASSGGGQNSNQPQHF. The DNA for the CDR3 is TGTGCCAGCAGTGGCGGTGGACAAAATAGCAATCAGCCCCAGCATTTT.

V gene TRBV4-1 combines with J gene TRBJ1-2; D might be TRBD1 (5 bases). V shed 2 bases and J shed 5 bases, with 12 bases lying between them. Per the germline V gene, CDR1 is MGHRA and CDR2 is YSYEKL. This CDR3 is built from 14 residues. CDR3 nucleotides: TGCGCCAGCAGCCAAAGTGGGGGATTATATGGCTACACCTTC. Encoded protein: CASSQSGGLYGYTF.

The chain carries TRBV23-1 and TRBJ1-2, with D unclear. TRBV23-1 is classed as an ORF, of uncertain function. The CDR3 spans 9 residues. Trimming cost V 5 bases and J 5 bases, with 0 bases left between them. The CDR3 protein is CASSYGYTF. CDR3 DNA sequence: TGCGCCAGCAGTTATGGCTACACCTTC.

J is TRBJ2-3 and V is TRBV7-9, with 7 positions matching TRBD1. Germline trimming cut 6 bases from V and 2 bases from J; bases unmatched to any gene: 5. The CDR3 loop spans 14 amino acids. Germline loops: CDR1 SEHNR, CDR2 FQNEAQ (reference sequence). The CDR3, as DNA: TGTGCCAGCAGTTTCGACAGGGCCACAGATACGCAGTATTTT. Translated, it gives CASSFDRATDTQYF.

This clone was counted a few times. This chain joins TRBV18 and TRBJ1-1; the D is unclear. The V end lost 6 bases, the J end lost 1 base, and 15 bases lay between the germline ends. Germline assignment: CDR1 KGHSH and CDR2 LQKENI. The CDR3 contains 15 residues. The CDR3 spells CASSPVNLGNTEAFF. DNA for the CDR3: TGTGCCAGCTCGCCGGTAAATTTGGGGAACACTGAAGCTTTCTTT.

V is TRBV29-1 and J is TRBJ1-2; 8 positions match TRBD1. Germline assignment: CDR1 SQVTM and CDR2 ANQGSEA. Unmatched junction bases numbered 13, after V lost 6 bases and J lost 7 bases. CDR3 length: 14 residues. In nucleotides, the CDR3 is TGCAGCGTGATGCTAGTGGACAGGGTATTTGGCTACACCTTC. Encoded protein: CSVMLVDRVFGYTF.

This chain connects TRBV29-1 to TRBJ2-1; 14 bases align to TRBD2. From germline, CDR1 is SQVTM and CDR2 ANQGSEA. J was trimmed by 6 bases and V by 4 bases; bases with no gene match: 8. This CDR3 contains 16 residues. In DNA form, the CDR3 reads TGCAGCGTTGGTACGGGACTAGCGGGGGTAGGCAATGAGCAGTTCTTC. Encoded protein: CSVGTGLAGVGNEQFF.

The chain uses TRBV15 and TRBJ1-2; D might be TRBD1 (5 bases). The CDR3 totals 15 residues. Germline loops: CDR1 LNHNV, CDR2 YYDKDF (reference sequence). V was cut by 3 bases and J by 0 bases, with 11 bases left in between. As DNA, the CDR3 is TGTGCCACCAGCAGCCTCCTGACAGCTAACTATGGCTACACCTTC. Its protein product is CATSSLLTANYGYTF.

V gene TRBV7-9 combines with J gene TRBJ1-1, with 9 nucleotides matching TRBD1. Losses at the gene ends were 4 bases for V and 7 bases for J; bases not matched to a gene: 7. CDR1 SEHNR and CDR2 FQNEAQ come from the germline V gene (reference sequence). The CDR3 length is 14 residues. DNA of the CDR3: TGTGCCAGCAGCTACGGACAGGGGATAGATGAAGCTTTCTTT. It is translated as CASSYGQGIDEAFF.

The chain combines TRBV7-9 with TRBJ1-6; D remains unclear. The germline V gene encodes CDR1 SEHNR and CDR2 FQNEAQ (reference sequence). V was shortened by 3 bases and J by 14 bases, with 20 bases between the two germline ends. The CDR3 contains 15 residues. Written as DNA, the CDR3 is TGTGCCAGCAGCTTTAGTCGGGAGAGACGTTCGACCCTCCACTTT. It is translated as CASSFSRERRSTLHF.

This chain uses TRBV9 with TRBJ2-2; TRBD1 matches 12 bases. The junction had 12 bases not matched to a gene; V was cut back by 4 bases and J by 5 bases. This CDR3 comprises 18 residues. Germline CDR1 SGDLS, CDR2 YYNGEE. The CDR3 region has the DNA TGTGCCAGCAGCCCCCGCTGGGGACAGGGGGCGCGAACCGGGGAGCTGTTTTTT. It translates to CASSPRWGQGARTGELFF.

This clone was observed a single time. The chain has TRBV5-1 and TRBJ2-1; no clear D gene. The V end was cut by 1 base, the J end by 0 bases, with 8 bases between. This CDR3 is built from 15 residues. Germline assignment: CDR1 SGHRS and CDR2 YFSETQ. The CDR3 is CASSLLTSSYNEQFF. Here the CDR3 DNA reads TGCGCCAGCAGCTTGCTAACAAGCTCCTACAATGAGCAGTTCTTC.

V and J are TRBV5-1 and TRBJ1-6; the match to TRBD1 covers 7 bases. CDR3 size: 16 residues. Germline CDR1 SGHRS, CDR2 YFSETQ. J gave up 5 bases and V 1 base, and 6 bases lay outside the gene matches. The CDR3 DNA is TGCGCCAGCAGCTTGCGCGCACAGGGGAATAATTCACCCCTCCACTTT. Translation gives CASSLRAQGNNSPLHF.

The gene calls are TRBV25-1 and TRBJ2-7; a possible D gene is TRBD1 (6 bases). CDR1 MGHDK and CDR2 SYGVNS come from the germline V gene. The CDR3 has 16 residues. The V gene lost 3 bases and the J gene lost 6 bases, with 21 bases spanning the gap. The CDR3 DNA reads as TGTGCCAGCAGTGACCTACCGACAGGATTGGTAGCCGAGCAGTACTTC. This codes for CASSDLPTGLVAEQYF.

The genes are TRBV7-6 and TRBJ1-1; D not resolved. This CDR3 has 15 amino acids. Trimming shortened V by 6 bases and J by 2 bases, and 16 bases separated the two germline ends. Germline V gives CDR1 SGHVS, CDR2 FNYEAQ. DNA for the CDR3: TGTGCCAGCAGGGCGTCGGGCAGAACAAACACTGAAGCTTTCTTT. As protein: CASRASGRTNTEAFF.

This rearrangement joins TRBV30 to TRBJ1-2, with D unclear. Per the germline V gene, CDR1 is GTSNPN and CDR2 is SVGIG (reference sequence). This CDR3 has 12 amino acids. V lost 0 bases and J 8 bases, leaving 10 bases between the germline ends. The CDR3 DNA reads TGTGCCTGGAGTGTACCGGGATACGGCTACACCTTC. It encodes CAWSVPGYGYTF.

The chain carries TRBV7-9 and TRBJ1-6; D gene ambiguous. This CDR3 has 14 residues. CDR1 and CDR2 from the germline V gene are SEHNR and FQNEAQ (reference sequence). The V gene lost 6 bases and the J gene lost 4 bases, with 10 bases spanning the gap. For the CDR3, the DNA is TGTGCCAGCAGTTCAACTAATTATAATTCACCCCTCCACTTT. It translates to CASSSTNYNSPLHF.

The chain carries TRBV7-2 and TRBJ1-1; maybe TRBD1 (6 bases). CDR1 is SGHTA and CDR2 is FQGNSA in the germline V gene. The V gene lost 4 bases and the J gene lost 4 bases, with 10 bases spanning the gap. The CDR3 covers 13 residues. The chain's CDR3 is CASSSDRSTEAFF. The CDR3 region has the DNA TGTGCCAGCAGCTCCGACAGGAGCACTGAAGCTTTCTTT.